This T cell receptor beta chain stems from a study of blood T cells in healthy people across ages. Every sample yielded at least 6 million isolated PBMCs. Notes on the study in general: The study found more naive CD4+ cells and higher diversity in long-lived than aged donors.

V was clipped by 4 bases and J by 3 bases, with 10 bases between them. Germline V gene sequence: CDR1 ENHRY, CDR2 SYGVKD. The CDR3 totals 13 residues. Next came a second PCR, run for about 6 to 11 cycles, which used a sample-barcoded 5' primer along with a J-beta primer mix. Each cDNA molecule carried a tag from a template-switch adaptor that contained 12 random nucleotides. MiXCR, run by TCRdb on the 5' RACE reads, gives a single entry per CDR3 protein. The sample has approximately 850,000 distinct CDR3 sequences, around 45% seen once; the top ten hold around 18%. In this sample, this clonotype turned up a few times. Its antigen remains unknown.

The V call is TRBV10-3, the J call TRBJ2-7, with D perhaps being TRBD1 or TRBD2 (6 bases each). This clonotype originated in a man between 60 and 75 years old in good health. Sequenced: blood. The CDR3 reads CAISVGGLYEQYF. The CDR3 DNA follows: TGTGCCATCAGTGTGGGGGGCCTCTACGAGCAGTACTTC.